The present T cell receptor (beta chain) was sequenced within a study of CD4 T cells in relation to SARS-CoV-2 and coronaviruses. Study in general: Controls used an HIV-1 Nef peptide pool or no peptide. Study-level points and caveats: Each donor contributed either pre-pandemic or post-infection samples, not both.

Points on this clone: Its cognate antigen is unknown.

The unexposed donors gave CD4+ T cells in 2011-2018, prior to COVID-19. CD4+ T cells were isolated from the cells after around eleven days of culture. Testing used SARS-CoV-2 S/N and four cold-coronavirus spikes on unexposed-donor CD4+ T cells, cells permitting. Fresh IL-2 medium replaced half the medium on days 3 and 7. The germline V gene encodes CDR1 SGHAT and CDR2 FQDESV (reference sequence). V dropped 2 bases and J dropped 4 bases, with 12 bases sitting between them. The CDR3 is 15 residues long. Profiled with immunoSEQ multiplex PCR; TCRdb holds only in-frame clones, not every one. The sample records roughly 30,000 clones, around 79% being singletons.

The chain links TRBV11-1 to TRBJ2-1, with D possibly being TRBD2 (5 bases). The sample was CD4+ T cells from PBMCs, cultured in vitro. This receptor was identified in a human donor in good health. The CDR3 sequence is CASSLRASRYNEQFF. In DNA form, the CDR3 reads TGTGCCAGCAGCTTACGGGCTAGCAGATACAATGAGCAGTTCTTC. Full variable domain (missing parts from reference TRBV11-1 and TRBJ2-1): EAEVAQSPRYKITEKSQAVAFWCDPISGHATLYWYRQILGQGPELLVQFQDESVVDDSQLPKDRFSAERLKGVDSTLKIQPAELGDSAMYLCASSLRASRYNEQFFGPGTRLTVL.